The rows below give T cell receptor beta chains drawn from one sample of a study of T cells in Graves' hyperthyroidism and ophthalmopathy. MiXCR, applied by TCRdb to the multiplex PCR reads, yields one record per CDR3 protein. This table holds about 300,000 distinct CDR3 sequences, 20% to 30% found once. Sequencing input: blood. These TCRs come from a man in his forties with Graves' hyperthyroidism that later progressed to Graves' ophthalmopathy. Each CDR3 is given with its conserved first and last residue. D genes are given only for firm matches. Clone size is not always given. Where it is, it says once, few, many or a class for expanded clones.

size,J,D,V,DNA,CDR3
many,TRBJ1-2,.,TRBV19,TGTGCCAGTAGGCGAGACGGGAACTATGGCTACACCTTC,CASRRDGNYGYTF
many,TRBJ2-7,.,TRBV4-1,TGCGCCAGCAGCCACCCTCTGGGGGAGCAGTACTTC,CASSHPLGEQYF
many,TRBJ2-7,TRBD2,TRBV20-1,TGCAGTGCTAGAGGGACTAGAAAAAATCCCTACGAGCAGTACTTC,CSARGTRKNPYEQYF
many,TRBJ2-2,TRBD1,TRBV5-1,TGCGCCAGCGGACGCGGGACAGGAACGAACACCGGGGAGCTGTTTTTT,CASGRGTGTNTGELFF
.,TRBJ1-3,.,TRBV24-1,TGTGCCACCAGTGATCAGAGGATGGGAAACACCATATATTTT,CATSDQRMGNTIYF
many,TRBJ2-2,.,TRBV27,TGTGCCAGCAGTCCGGCGATTGCCGGGGAGCTGTTTTTT,CASSPAIAGELFF
many,TRBJ1-3,.,TRBV29-1,TGCAGCGTTGAAGATCCCCAGGGAGGAAACACCATATATTTT,CSVEDPQGGNTIYF
many,TRBJ2-1,TRBD2,TRBV20-1,TGCAGTGCTAGTAATCTAGCGGGAGGATACAATGAGCAGTTCTTC,CSASNLAGGYNEQFF
.,TRBJ1-5,TRBD1,TRBV12-3/TRBV12-4,TGTGCCTCCGGCAGGGGGCAGGCAATACGCAATCAGCCCCAGCATTTT,CASGRGQAIRNQPQHF
few,TRBJ2-1,TRBD2,TRBV6-5,TGTGCCAGCAGTTACCGAGCGGCGGGAGGCTACAATGAGCAGTTCTTC,CASSYRAAGGYNEQFF
many,TRBJ2-7,.,TRBV5-1,TGCGCCAGCAGCTCTGACAACTCCTACGAGCAGTACTTC,CASSSDNSYEQYF
many,TRBJ1-5,.,TRBV19,TGTGCCACCAAGGGACGAGACGGCAATCAGCCCCAGCATTTT,CATKGRDGNQPQHF
many,TRBJ2-7,TRBD1,TRBV2,TGTGCCAGCAGTGTGGGGACAGGGGGCTACGAGCAGTACTTC,CASSVGTGGYEQYF